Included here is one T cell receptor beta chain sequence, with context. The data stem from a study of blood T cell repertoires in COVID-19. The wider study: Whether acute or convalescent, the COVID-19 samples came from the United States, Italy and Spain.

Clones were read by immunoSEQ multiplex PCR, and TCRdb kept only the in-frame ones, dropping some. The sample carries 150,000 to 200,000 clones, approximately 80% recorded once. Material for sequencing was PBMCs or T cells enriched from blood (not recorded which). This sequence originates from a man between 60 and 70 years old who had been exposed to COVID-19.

The CDR3 protein is CASSVEAVLDLNYGYTF. CDR3 nucleotide sequence: TGTGCCAGCAGCGTAGAGGCCGTCTTGGACTTAAACTATGGCTACACCTTC. The V call is TRBV9, the J call TRBJ1-2, with no clear D. V lost 0 bases and J lost 2, with 17 bases in between. This CDR3 spans 17 amino acids. Germline loops: CDR1 SGDLS, CDR2 YYNGEE.